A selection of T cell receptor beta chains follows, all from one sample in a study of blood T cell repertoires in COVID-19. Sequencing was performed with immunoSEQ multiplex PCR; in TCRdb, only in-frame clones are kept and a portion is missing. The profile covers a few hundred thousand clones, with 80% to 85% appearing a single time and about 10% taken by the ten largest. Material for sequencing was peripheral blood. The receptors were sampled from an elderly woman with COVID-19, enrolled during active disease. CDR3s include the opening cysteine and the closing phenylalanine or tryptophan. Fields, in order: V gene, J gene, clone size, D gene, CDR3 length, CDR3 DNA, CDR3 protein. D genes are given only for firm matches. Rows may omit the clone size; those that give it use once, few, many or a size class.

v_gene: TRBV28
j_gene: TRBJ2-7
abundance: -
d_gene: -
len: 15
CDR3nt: TGTGCCAGCAGTCGTCCGTTAACAACGTTCTACGAGCAGTACTTC
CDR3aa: CASSRPLTTFYEQYF

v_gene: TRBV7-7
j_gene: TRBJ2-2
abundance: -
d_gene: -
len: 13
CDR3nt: TGTGCCAGCAGATCACCTCAGGACGGGGAGCTGTTTTTT
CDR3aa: CASRSPQDGELFF

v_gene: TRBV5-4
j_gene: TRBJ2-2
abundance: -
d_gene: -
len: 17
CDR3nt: TGTGCCAGCAGCGCCCCGGGGTCGGGGGGCCGGGGCGGGGAGCTGTTTTTT
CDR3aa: CASSAPGSGGRGGELFF

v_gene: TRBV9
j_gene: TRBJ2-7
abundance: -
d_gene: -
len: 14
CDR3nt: TGTGCCAGCAGCGTTCGGCAATCCGGGAACGAGCAGTACTTC
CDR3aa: CASSVRQSGNEQYF

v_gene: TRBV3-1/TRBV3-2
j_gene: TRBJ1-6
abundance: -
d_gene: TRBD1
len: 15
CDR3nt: TGTGCCAGCAGCCACAACAGGGGACAAAATTCACCCCTCCACTTT
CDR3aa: CASSHNRGQNSPLHF

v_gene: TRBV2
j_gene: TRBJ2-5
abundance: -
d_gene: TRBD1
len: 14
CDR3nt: TGTGCCAGCAGTCAGACAGGGACCCAAGAGACCCAGTACTTC
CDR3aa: CASSQTGTQETQYF

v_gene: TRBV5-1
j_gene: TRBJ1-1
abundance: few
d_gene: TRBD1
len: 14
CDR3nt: TGCGCCAGCAGCTTACAGGGGCGAGACACTGAAGCTTTCTTT
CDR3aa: CASSLQGRDTEAFF

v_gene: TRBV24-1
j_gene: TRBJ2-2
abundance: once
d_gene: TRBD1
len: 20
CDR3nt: TGTGCCACCAGTGATTTGGTGGGGACAGGGGGCGAGGGTAACACCGGGGAGCTGTTTTTT
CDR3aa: CATSDLVGTGGEGNTGELFF

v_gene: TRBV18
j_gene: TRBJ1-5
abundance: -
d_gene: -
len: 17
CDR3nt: TGTGCCAGCTCACCAGGTGGCAGCGCCTATAGCAATCAGCCCCAGCATTTT
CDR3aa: CASSPGGSAYSNQPQHF

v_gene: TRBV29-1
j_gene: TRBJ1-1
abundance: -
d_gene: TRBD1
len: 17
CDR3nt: TGCAGCGTTGAAGTAGGAGGGGGCCCACGAGAACGACTTGAAGCTTTCTTT
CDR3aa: CSVEVGGGPRERLEAFF

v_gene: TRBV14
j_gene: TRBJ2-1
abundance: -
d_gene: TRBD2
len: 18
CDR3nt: TGTGCCAGCAGCCGGGGAGCGGGGGGGATCGGGTCCTACAATGAGCAGTTCTTC
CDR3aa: CASSRGAGGIGSYNEQFF

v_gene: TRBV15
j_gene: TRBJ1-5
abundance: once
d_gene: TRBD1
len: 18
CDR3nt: TGTGCCACCAGCAGAGACCCCCCCAGACAGGGTAGTTATCAGCCCCAGCATTTT
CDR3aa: CATSRDPPRQGSYQPQHF

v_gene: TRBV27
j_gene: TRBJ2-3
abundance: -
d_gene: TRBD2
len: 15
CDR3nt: TGTGCCAGCCGGCCGGGCGGGGGAGACCGAGATACGCAGTATTTT
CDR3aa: CASRPGGGDRDTQYF

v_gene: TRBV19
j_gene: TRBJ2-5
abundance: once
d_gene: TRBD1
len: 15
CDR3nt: TGTGCCAGTAGTACCCCCGGGACAGCGAAAGAGACCCAGTACTTC
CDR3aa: CASSTPGTAKETQYF

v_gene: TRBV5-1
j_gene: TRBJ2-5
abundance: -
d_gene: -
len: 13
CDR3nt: TGCGCCAGCAGCTTGGGGGCTGGGGAGACCCAGTACTTC
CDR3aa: CASSLGAGETQYF

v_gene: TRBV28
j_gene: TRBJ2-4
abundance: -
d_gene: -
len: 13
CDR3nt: TGTGCCAGTCATGGGGGGGGGCAAAACATTCAGTACTTC
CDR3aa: CASHGGGQNIQYF

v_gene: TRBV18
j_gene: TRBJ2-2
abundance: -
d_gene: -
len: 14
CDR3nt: TGTGCCAGCTCACAACGACAGGTCCCCGGGGAGCTGTTTTTT
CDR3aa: CASSQRQVPGELFF

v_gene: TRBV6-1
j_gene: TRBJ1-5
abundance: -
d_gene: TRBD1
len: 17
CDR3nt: TGTGCCAGCAGTGAAAGCGGCGGGACAGTTAACAATCAGCCCCAGCATTTT
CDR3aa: CASSESGGTVNNQPQHF

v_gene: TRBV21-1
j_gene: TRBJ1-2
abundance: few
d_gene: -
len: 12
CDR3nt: TGTGCCAGCAGCAACAGGGGGCACGGCTACACCTTC
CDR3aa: CASSNRGHGYTF

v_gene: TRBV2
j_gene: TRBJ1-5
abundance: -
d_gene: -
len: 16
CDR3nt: TGTGCCAGCAGTGATTCCTATCAGGGAGGCGGTCAGCCCCAGCATTTT
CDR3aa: CASSDSYQGGGQPQHF

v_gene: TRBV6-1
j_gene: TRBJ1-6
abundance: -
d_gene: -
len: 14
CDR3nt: TGTGCCAGCAGTGAAGCGAACAGAAATTCACCCCTCCACTTT
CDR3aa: CASSEANRNSPLHF

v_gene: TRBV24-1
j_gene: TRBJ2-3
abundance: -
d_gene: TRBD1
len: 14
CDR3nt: TGTGCCACCCAACCAGGGGGAAGCACAGATACGCAGTATTTT
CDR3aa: CATQPGGSTDTQYF

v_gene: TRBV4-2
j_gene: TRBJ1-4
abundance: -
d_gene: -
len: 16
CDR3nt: TGTGCCAGCAGCCAAGAGATACAGGGTGATAATGAAAAACTGTTTTTT
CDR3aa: CASSQEIQGDNEKLFF

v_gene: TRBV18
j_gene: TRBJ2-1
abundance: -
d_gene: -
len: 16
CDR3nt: TGTGCCAGCTCACCTACCCGCGGGACAGCCTACAATGAGCAGTTCTTC
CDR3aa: CASSPTRGTAYNEQFF

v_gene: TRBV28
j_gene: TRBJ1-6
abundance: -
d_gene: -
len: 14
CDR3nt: TGTGCCAGCAGTTTAGAGCAGGGGTTCTCACCCCTCCACTTT
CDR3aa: CASSLEQGFSPLHF

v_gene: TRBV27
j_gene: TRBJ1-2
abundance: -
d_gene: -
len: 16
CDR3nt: TGTGCCAGCAGTTTCTCGTTGACTGCCAAGGACTATGGCTACACCTTC
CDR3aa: CASSFSLTAKDYGYTF

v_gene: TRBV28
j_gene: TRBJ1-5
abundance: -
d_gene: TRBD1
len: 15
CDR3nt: TGTGCCAGCAGACTTTTTGGACAGGGGAATCAGCCCCAGCATTTT
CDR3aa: CASRLFGQGNQPQHF

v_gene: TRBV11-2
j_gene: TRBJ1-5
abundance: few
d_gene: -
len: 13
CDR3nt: TGTGCCAGCAGCTTAGGGCGCGGTCAGCCCCAGCATTTT
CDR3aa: CASSLGRGQPQHF

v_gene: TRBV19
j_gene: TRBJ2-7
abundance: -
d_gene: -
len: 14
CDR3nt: TGTGCCAGTAGACCAGGGGTTCGGGTCCACGAGCAGTACTTC
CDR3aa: CASRPGVRVHEQYF

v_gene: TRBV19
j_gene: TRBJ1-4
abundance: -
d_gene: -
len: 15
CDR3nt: TGTGCCAGTAGTATCCGGCAGGGAACTAATGAAAAACTGTTTTTT
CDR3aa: CASSIRQGTNEKLFF

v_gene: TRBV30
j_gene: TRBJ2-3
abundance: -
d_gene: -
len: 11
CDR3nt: TGTGCCTGGAGCAGGGCAGATACGCAGTATTTT
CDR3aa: CAWSRADTQYF

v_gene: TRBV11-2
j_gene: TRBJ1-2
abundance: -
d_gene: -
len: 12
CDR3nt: TGTGCCAGCAGCCCACAGGTCCATGGCTACACCTTC
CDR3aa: CASSPQVHGYTF

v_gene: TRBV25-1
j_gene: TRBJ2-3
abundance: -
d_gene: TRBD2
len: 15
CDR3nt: TGTGCCAGCAGTGAGAGGGGACTACAAACAGATACGCAGTATTTT
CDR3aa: CASSERGLQTDTQYF

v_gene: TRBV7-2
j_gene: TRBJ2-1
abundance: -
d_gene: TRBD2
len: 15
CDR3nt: TGTGCCAGCAGCTGGTCTAGCGGGGCGTTCGGCGAGCAGTTCTTC
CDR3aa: CASSWSSGAFGEQFF

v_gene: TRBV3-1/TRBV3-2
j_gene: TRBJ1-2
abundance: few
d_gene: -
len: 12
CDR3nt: TGTGCCAGCAGCTGGACATTTAGTGGCTACACCTTC
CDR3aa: CASSWTFSGYTF

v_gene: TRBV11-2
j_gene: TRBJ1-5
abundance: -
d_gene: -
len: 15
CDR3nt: TGTGCCAGCAGCGTCGACCAGGGGCCCAATCAGCCCCAGCATTTT
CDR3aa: CASSVDQGPNQPQHF

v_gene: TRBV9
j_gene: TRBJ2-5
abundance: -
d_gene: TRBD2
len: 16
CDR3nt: TGTGCCAGCAGCACTCCGAGCGGGGGGGCCAAGGAGACCCAGTACTTC
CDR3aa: CASSTPSGGAKETQYF

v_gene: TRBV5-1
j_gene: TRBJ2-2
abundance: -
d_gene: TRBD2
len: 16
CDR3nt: TGCGCCAGCAGACTGCCCAGCGCGGGGGACACCGGGGAGCTGTTTTTT
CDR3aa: CASRLPSAGDTGELFF

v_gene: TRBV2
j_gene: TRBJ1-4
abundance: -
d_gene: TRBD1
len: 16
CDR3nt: TGTGCCAGCACTCCGGGACAGCTATCATTGGGTGAAAAACTGTTTTTT
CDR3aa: CASTPGQLSLGEKLFF

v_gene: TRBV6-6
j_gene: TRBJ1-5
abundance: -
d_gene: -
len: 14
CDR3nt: TGTGCCAGCAGTTACGACTATAGCAATCAGCCCCAGCATTTT
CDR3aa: CASSYDYSNQPQHF

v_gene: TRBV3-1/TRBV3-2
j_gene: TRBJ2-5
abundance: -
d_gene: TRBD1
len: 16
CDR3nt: TGTGCCAGCAGCCGAGAGGGGGCCGGGCCCCAAGAGACCCAGTACTTC
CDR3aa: CASSREGAGPQETQYF

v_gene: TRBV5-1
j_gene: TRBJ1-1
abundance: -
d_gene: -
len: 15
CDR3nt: TGCGCCAGCAGCCCCCTACCGGGAGTACCCACTGAAGCTTTCTTT
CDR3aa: CASSPLPGVPTEAFF

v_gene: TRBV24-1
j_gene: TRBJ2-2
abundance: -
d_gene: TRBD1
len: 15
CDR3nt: TGTGCCACCAGTAGGGGGCAGATGGACACCGGGGAGCTGTTTTTT
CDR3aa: CATSRGQMDTGELFF

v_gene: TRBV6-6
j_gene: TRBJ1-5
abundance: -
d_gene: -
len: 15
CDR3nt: TGTGCCAGCAGTCCACAGGGAGTTAGCAATCAGCCCCAGCATTTT
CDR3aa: CASSPQGVSNQPQHF

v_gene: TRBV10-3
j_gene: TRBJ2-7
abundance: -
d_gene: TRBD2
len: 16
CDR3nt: TGTGCCATCCGGGGGGGGCCGCGGGGGGCCGCCTACGAGCAGTACTTC
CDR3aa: CAIRGGPRGAAYEQYF

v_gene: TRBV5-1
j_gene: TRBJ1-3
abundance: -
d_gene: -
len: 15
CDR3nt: TGCGCCAGCGGGTCGGGACAAAACTCTGGAAACACCATATATTTT
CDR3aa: CASGSGQNSGNTIYF

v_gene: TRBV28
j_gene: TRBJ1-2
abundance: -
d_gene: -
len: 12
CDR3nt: TGTGCCAGCAGTTTGAGGGCCCCTGGCTACACCTTC
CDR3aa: CASSLRAPGYTF

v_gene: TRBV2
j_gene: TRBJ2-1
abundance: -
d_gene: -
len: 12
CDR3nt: TGTGCCAGCAGGAGCCAACCCAATGAGCAGTTCTTC
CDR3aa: CASRSQPNEQFF

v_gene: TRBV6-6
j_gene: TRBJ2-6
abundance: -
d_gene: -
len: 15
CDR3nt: TGTGCCAGCAGTAAAACAGGGACCGGGGCCAACGTCCTGACTTTC
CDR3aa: CASSKTGTGANVLTF